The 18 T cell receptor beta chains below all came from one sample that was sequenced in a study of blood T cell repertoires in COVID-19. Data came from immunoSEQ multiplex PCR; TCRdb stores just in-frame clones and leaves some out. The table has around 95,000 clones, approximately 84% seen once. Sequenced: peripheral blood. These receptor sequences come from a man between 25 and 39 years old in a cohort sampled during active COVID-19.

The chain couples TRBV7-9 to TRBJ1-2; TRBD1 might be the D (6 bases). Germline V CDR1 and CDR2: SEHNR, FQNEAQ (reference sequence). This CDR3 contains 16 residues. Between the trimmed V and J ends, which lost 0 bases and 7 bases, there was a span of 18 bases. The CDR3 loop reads CASSLAGTGQGAGYTF. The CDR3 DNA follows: TGTGCCAGCAGCTTAGCGGGAACAGGGCAAGGGGCTGGCTACACCTTC.

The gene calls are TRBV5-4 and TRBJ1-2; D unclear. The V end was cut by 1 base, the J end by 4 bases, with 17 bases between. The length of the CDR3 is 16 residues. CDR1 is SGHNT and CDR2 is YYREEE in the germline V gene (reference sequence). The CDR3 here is CASSLTWTGVAYGYTF. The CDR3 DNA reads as TGTGCCAGCAGCTTGACGTGGACGGGAGTCGCCTATGGCTACACCTTC.

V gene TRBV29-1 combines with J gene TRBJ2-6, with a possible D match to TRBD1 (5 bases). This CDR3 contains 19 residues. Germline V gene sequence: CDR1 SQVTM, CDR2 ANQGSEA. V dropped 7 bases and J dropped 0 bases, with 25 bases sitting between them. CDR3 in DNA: TGCAGCGCGACCTTCTACGACAGCAATTCACACTCTGGGGCCAACGTCCTGACTTTC. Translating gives CSATFYDSNSHSGANVLTF. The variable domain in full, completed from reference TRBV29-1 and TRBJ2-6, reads SAVISQKPSRDICQRGTSLTIQCQVDSQVTMMFWYRQQPGQSLTLIATANQGSEATYESGFVIDKFPISRPNLTFSTLTVSNMSPEDSSIYLCSATFYDSNSHSGANVLTFGAGSRLTVL.

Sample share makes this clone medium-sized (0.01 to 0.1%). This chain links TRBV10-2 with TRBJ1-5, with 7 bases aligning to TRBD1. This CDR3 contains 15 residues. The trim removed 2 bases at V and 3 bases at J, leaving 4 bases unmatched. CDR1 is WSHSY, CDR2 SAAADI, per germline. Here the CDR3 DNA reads TGCGCCAGCAGTGAGGCCGGGACAGCCAATCAGCCCCAGCATTTT. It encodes CASSEAGTANQPQHF.

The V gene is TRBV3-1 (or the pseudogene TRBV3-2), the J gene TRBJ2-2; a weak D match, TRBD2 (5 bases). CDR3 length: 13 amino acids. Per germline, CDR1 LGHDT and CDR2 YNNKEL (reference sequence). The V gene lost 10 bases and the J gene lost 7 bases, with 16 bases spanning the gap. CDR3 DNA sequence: TGTGCCACCGAGAGTCCCGGGATCGGGGAGCTGTTTTTT. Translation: CATESPGIGELFF.

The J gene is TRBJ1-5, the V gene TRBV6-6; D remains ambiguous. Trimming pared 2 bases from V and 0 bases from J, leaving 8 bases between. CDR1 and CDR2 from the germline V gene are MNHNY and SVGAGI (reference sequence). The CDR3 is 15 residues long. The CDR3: CASSYEQSSNQPQHF. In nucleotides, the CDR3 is TGTGCCAGCAGTTACGAACAGAGTAGCAATCAGCCCCAGCATTTT.

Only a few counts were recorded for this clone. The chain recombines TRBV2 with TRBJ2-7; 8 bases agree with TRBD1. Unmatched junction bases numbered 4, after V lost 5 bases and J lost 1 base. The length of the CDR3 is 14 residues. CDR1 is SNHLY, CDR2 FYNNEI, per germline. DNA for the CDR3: TGTGCCAGCAGTCCCGGGACAGGTTCCTACGAGCAGTACTTC. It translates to CASSPGTGSYEQYF.

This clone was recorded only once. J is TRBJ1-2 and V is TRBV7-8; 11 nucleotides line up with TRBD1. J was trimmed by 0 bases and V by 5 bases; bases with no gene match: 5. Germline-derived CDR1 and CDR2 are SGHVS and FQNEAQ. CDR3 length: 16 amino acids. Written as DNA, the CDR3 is TGTGCCAGCAGCCCTCGGGACAGGGGGTCTAACTATGGCTACACCTTC. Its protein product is CASSPRDRGSNYGYTF.

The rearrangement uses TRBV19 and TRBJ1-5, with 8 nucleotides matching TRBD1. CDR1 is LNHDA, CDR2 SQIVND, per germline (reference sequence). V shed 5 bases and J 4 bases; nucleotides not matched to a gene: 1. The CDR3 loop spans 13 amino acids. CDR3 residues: CASSRQGNQPQHF. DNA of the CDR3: TGTGCCAGTAGTCGACAGGGGAATCAGCCCCAGCATTTT.

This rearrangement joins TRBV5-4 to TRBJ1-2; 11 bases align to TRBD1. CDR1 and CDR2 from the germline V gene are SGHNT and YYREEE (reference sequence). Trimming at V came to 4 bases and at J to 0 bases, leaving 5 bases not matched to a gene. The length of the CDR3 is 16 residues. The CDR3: CASSAGTGGTNYGYTF. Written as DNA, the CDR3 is TGTGCCAGCAGCGCCGGGACAGGGGGAACTAACTATGGCTACACCTTC.

CDR3 sequence (DNA): TGTGCCAGCAGCTTAGAGTACGGACAGGGTCTGGGAAACAAATATGGCTACACCTTC. Residues: CASSLEYGQGLGNKYGYTF. The rearrangement uses TRBV7-9 and TRBJ1-2, with 8 bases that match TRBD1. There are 19 residues in the CDR3. Trimming took 1 base from V and 5 from J; bases not matched to a gene: 18. Germline assignment: CDR1 SEHNR and CDR2 FQNEAQ (reference sequence).

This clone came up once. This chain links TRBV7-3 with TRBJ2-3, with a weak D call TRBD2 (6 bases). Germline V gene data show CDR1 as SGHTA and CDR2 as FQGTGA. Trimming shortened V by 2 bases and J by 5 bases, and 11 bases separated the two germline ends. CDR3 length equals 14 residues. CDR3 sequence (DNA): TGTGCCAGCAGCTTAGGAGGGGCTCAAGATACGCAGTATTTT. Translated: CASSLGGAQDTQYF.

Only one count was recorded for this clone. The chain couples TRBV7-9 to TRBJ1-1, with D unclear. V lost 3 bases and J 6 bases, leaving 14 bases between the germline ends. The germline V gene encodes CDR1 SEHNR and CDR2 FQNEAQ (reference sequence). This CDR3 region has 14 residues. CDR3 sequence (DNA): TGTGCCAGCAGCTTGGGCACGTTTCCCTCTGAAGCTTTCTTT. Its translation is CASSLGTFPSEAFF.

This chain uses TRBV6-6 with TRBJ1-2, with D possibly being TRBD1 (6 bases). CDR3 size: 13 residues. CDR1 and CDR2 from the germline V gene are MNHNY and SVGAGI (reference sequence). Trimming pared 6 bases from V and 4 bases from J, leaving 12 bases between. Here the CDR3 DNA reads TGTGCCAGCAGGGCCACAGGGATCTATGGCTACACCTTC. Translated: CASRATGIYGYTF.

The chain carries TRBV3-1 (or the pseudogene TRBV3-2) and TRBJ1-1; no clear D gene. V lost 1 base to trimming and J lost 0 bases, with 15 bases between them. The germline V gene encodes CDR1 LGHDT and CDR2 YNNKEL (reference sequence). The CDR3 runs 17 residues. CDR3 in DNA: TGTGCCAGCAGCCAAGCTCTGGCGGGAGGGCTGAACACTGAAGCTTTCTTT. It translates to CASSQALAGGLNTEAFF.

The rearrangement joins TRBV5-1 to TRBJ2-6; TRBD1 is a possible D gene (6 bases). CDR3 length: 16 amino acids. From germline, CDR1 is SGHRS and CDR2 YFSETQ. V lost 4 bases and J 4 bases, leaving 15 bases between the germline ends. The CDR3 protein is CASSPRTVSGANVLTF. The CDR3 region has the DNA TGCGCCAGCAGCCCGCGGACAGTTTCCGGGGCCAACGTCCTGACTTTC.

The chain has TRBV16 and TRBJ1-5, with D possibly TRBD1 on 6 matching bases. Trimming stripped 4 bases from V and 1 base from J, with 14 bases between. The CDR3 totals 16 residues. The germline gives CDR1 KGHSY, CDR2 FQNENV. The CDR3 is CASSPLQGSSNQPQHF. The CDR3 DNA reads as TGTGCCAGCAGCCCTTTACAGGGCTCGAGCAATCAGCCCCAGCATTTT.

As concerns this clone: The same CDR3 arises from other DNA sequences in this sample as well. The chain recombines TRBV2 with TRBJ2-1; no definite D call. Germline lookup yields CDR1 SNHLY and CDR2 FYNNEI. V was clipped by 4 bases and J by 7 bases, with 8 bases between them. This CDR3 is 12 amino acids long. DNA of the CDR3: TGTGCCAGCAGTGGATTAGTTAATGAGCAGTTCTTC. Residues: CASSGLVNEQFF.